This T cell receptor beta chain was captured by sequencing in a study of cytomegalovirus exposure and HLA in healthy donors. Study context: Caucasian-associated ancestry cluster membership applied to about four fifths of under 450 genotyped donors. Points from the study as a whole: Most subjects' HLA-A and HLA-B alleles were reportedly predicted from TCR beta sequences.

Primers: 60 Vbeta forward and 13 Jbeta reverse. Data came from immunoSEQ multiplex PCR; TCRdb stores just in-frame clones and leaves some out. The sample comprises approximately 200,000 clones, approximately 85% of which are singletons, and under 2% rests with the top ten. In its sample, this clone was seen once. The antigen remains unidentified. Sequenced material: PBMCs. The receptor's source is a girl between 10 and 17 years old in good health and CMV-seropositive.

The CDR3 loop is CASRAPRTGPNYGYTF. The DNA for the CDR3 is TGTGCCAGCAGAGCACCTAGGACAGGACCTAACTATGGCTACACCTTC. The chain combines TRBV27 with TRBJ1-2, with 7 bases that match TRBD1. The germline CDR1 and CDR2 sequences are MNHEY and SMNVEV (reference sequence). The CDR3 has 16 residues. The ends lost 6 bases at V and 0 bases at J; junction bases unmatched: 10.